These T cell receptor beta chains were read from a single sample in a study of blood T cell repertoires in COVID-19. Produced via immunoSEQ multiplex PCR; TCRdb's table is partial and in-frame only. The sample records about 150,000 clones, about 90% being singletons. Sequenced: PBMCs or T cells enriched from blood (not recorded which). These receptors originate from a woman aged 45-60 years who had recovered from COVID-19. Each CDR3 is given with its conserved first and last residue. Each record gives: D gene, CDR3 length, V gene, J gene, clone size, CDR3 protein, CDR3 DNA. A D gene is named only where the DNA matches it firmly. The size entry is marked missing in some rows and otherwise reads once, few, many or a size class.

D gene: .; CDR3 length: 16; V gene: TRBV14; J gene: TRBJ2-3; clone size: .; CDR3 protein: CASSHLQGTGADTQYF; CDR3 DNA: TGTGCCAGCAGCCACTTACAGGGTACCGGAGCAGATACGCAGTATTTT
D gene: TRBD2; CDR3 length: 19; V gene: TRBV11-3; J gene: TRBJ2-1; clone size: .; CDR3 protein: CASSLDRRLAGVSYNEQFF; CDR3 DNA: TGTGCCAGCAGCTTAGATCGGAGACTAGCGGGAGTCTCCTACAATGAGCAGTTCTTC
D gene: .; CDR3 length: 15; V gene: TRBV3-1/TRBV3-2; J gene: TRBJ2-5; clone size: .; CDR3 protein: CASSPPGARWETQYF; CDR3 DNA: TGTGCCAGCAGCCCCCCAGGGGCCAGATGGGAGACCCAGTACTTC
D gene: .; CDR3 length: 16; V gene: TRBV7-9; J gene: TRBJ1-5; clone size: .; CDR3 protein: CASSLAGQSINQPQHF; CDR3 DNA: TGTGCCAGCAGCTTAGCTGGACAGAGTATCAATCAGCCCCAGCATTTT
D gene: .; CDR3 length: 14; V gene: TRBV11-1; J gene: TRBJ2-3; clone size: .; CDR3 protein: CASSFTGITDTQYF; CDR3 DNA: TGTGCCAGCAGCTTCACGGGGATCACAGATACGCAGTATTTT
D gene: .; CDR3 length: 14; V gene: TRBV2; J gene: TRBJ1-2; clone size: .; CDR3 protein: CASSRTDINYGYTF; CDR3 DNA: TGTGCCAGCAGCCGTACCGACATAAACTATGGCTACACCTTC
D gene: TRBD1; CDR3 length: 13; V gene: TRBV7-9; J gene: TRBJ2-1; clone size: once; CDR3 protein: CAVRGQGEDEQFF; CDR3 DNA: TGTGCCGTCAGGGGACAGGGGGAGGATGAGCAGTTCTTC
D gene: TRBD1; CDR3 length: 16; V gene: TRBV19; J gene: TRBJ1-1; clone size: .; CDR3 protein: CASNEARPRGDTEAFF; CDR3 DNA: TGTGCCAGTAACGAAGCTAGGCCCAGGGGGGACACTGAAGCTTTCTTT
D gene: TRBD1; CDR3 length: 14; V gene: TRBV28; J gene: TRBJ1-1; clone size: .; CDR3 protein: CASSWDRRNTEAFF; CDR3 DNA: TGTGCCAGCAGTTGGGACAGGAGGAACACTGAAGCTTTCTTT
D gene: TRBD1; CDR3 length: 16; V gene: TRBV27; J gene: TRBJ2-2; clone size: .; CDR3 protein: CASSFTRGRWTGELFF; CDR3 DNA: TGTGCCAGCAGTTTCACCAGGGGGCGATGGACCGGGGAGCTGTTTTTT
D gene: .; CDR3 length: 15; V gene: TRBV7-6; J gene: TRBJ1-1; clone size: .; CDR3 protein: CASSLAVETGTEAFF; CDR3 DNA: TGTGCCAGCAGCTTAGCGGTAGAGACGGGGACTGAAGCTTTCTTT
D gene: .; CDR3 length: 15; V gene: TRBV7-7; J gene: TRBJ2-5; clone size: .; CDR3 protein: CASSLDFGGLETQYF; CDR3 DNA: TGTGCTAGCAGCTTAGATTTCGGGGGTCTGGAGACCCAGTACTTC
D gene: TRBD1; CDR3 length: 14; V gene: TRBV3-1/TRBV3-2; J gene: TRBJ1-1; clone size: .; CDR3 protein: CASSLLTGSTEAFF; CDR3 DNA: TGTGCCAGCAGCCTCCTGACAGGGAGCACTGAAGCTTTCTTT
D gene: TRBD2; CDR3 length: 17; V gene: TRBV19; J gene: TRBJ2-1; clone size: .; CDR3 protein: CASSPGTSGSSYNEQFF; CDR3 DNA: TGTGCCAGTAGTCCGGGGACTAGCGGGAGCTCCTACAATGAGCAGTTCTTC
D gene: .; CDR3 length: 14; V gene: TRBV2; J gene: TRBJ2-5; clone size: .; CDR3 protein: CASSVSEYQETQYF; CDR3 DNA: TGTGCCAGCAGTGTGAGTGAGTACCAAGAGACCCAGTACTTC
D gene: TRBD2; CDR3 length: 15; V gene: TRBV30; J gene: TRBJ2-7; clone size: .; CDR3 protein: CAWREQGLALYEQYF; CDR3 DNA: TGTGCCTGGAGGGAACAGGGACTAGCGTTGTACGAGCAGTACTTC
D gene: TRBD1; CDR3 length: 18; V gene: TRBV5-8; J gene: TRBJ1-4; clone size: .; CDR3 protein: CASSPGQGGGMSNEKLFF; CDR3 DNA: TGTGCCAGCTCCCCAGGACAGGGAGGTGGAATGTCTAATGAAAAACTGTTTTTT
D gene: TRBD1; CDR3 length: 14; V gene: TRBV2; J gene: TRBJ1-5; clone size: .; CDR3 protein: CASSARQGTQPQHF; CDR3 DNA: TGTGCCAGCAGCGCGAGACAGGGTACTCAGCCCCAGCATTTT
D gene: TRBD1; CDR3 length: 14; V gene: TRBV24-1; J gene: TRBJ1-1; clone size: .; CDR3 protein: CATSMDRRETEAFF; CDR3 DNA: TGTGCCACCTCCATGGACAGGAGAGAAACTGAAGCTTTCTTT
D gene: TRBD1; CDR3 length: 17; V gene: TRBV25-1; J gene: TRBJ2-6; clone size: few; CDR3 protein: CASSSDRGISGANVLTF; CDR3 DNA: TGTGCCAGCAGCTCCGACAGGGGCATCTCTGGGGCCAACGTCCTGACTTTC
D gene: .; CDR3 length: 14; V gene: TRBV28; J gene: TRBJ1-5; clone size: .; CDR3 protein: CASSLQGRTQPQHF; CDR3 DNA: TGTGCCAGCAGTTTGCAGGGAAGGACTCAGCCCCAGCATTTT
D gene: .; CDR3 length: 13; V gene: TRBV12-3/TRBV12-4; J gene: TRBJ2-3; clone size: .; CDR3 protein: CASRNYFTDTQYF; CDR3 DNA: TGTGCCAGCAGGAACTACTTCACAGATACGCAGTATTTT
D gene: TRBD2; CDR3 length: 15; V gene: TRBV4-1; J gene: TRBJ2-1; clone size: .; CDR3 protein: CASREGLAGYNEQFF; CDR3 DNA: TGCGCCAGCAGGGAAGGACTAGCGGGCTACAATGAGCAGTTCTTC
D gene: TRBD2; CDR3 length: 14; V gene: TRBV2; J gene: TRBJ2-2; clone size: .; CDR3 protein: CASSTSGSAGELFF; CDR3 DNA: TGTGCCAGCAGTACTAGCGGTTCCGCCGGGGAGCTGTTTTTT
D gene: TRBD2; CDR3 length: 19; V gene: TRBV11-2; J gene: TRBJ2-1; clone size: .; CDR3 protein: CASSPGTSGRGSSYNEQFF; CDR3 DNA: TGTGCCAGCAGCCCAGGGACTAGCGGGAGGGGGAGCTCCTACAATGAGCAGTTCTTC
D gene: .; CDR3 length: 14; V gene: TRBV19; J gene: TRBJ2-7; clone size: .; CDR3 protein: CASGHKGRGYEQYF; CDR3 DNA: TGTGCCAGCGGACACAAGGGCCGAGGATACGAGCAGTACTTC
D gene: .; CDR3 length: 17; V gene: TRBV19; J gene: TRBJ1-3; clone size: once; CDR3 protein: CASSIEGVDRSGNTIYF; CDR3 DNA: TGTGCCAGTAGTATAGAAGGGGTGGACCGCTCTGGAAACACCATATATTTT
D gene: .; CDR3 length: 14; V gene: TRBV18; J gene: TRBJ1-1; clone size: few; CDR3 protein: CASSPSQVNTEAFF; CDR3 DNA: TGTGCCAGCTCACCAAGCCAGGTGAACACTGAAGCTTTCTTT
D gene: .; CDR3 length: 13; V gene: TRBV16; J gene: TRBJ2-7; clone size: .; CDR3 protein: CASSFSVIYEQYF; CDR3 DNA: TGTGCCAGCAGCTTTTCGGTGATCTACGAGCAGTACTTC
D gene: .; CDR3 length: 15; V gene: TRBV4-3; J gene: TRBJ2-3; clone size: few; CDR3 protein: CASSRGGGATDTQYF; CDR3 DNA: TGCGCCAGCAGCCGGGGTGGGGGCGCGACAGATACGCAGTATTTT
D gene: TRBD1; CDR3 length: 17; V gene: TRBV11-2; J gene: TRBJ2-7; clone size: .; CDR3 protein: CASSLGTGGPSSYEQYF; CDR3 DNA: TGTGCCAGCAGCTTAGGAACAGGGGGTCCGAGCTCCTACGAGCAGTACTTC
D gene: .; CDR3 length: 15; V gene: TRBV27; J gene: TRBJ2-1; clone size: once; CDR3 protein: CASSPSYREHNEQFF; CDR3 DNA: TGTGCCAGCAGCCCATCGTACAGGGAACACAATGAGCAGTTCTTC
D gene: TRBD2; CDR3 length: 14; V gene: TRBV9; J gene: TRBJ2-7; clone size: few; CDR3 protein: CASSVGSGGHEQYF; CDR3 DNA: TGTGCCAGCAGCGTAGGGTCGGGAGGCCACGAGCAGTACTTC
D gene: .; CDR3 length: 12; V gene: TRBV12-3/TRBV12-4; J gene: TRBJ1-1; clone size: .; CDR3 protein: CASSPGNTEAFF; CDR3 DNA: TGTGCCAGCAGCCCAGGGAACACTGAAGCTTTCTTT
D gene: TRBD1; CDR3 length: 18; V gene: TRBV27; J gene: TRBJ1-1; clone size: .; CDR3 protein: CASTTEPTGERCGTEAFF; CDR3 DNA: TGTGCCAGCACAACGGAACCGACAGGGGAACGGTGCGGCACTGAAGCTTTCTTT
D gene: TRBD1; CDR3 length: 16; V gene: TRBV24-1; J gene: TRBJ1-5; clone size: .; CDR3 protein: CATSDEGQGVNQPQHF; CDR3 DNA: TGTGCCACCAGTGATGAGGGACAGGGGGTTAATCAGCCCCAGCATTTT
D gene: TRBD2; CDR3 length: 16; V gene: TRBV23-1; J gene: TRBJ2-7; clone size: .; CDR3 protein: CASSQSVWTSAYEQYF; CDR3 DNA: TGCGCCAGCAGTCAATCAGTGTGGACTAGCGCCTACGAGCAGTACTTC
D gene: TRBD2; CDR3 length: 15; V gene: TRBV5-1; J gene: TRBJ2-7; clone size: .; CDR3 protein: CASSIAGSSSYEQYF; CDR3 DNA: TGCGCCAGCAGTATAGCGGGGTCGAGCTCTTACGAGCAGTACTTC
D gene: .; CDR3 length: 11; V gene: TRBV2; J gene: TRBJ1-1; clone size: few; CDR3 protein: CASSGYTEAFF; CDR3 DNA: TGTGCCAGTTCAGGGTACACTGAAGCTTTCTTT
D gene: .; CDR3 length: 15; V gene: TRBV4-1; J gene: TRBJ2-1; clone size: .; CDR3 protein: CASSQDVRGYTEQFF; CDR3 DNA: TGCGCCAGCAGCCAAGACGTCCGGGGATATACGGAGCAGTTCTTC
D gene: .; CDR3 length: 16; V gene: TRBV7-2; J gene: TRBJ1-1; clone size: .; CDR3 protein: CASSLAGGVMNTEAFF; CDR3 DNA: TGTGCCAGCAGCTTAGCGGGGGGGGTCATGAACACTGAAGCTTTCTTT
D gene: .; CDR3 length: 14; V gene: TRBV18; J gene: TRBJ1-1; clone size: .; CDR3 protein: CASSPTRDTSEAFF; CDR3 DNA: TGTGCCAGTTCACCAACACGGGACACAAGTGAAGCTTTCTTT
D gene: .; CDR3 length: 16; V gene: TRBV15; J gene: TRBJ1-2; clone size: .; CDR3 protein: CATSRGARRTGDGYTF; CDR3 DNA: TGTGCCACCAGCAGAGGGGCCAGGCGGACTGGGGATGGCTACACCTTC
D gene: .; CDR3 length: 16; V gene: TRBV13; J gene: TRBJ2-2; clone size: .; CDR3 protein: CASSLGYRAGTGELFF; CDR3 DNA: TGTGCCAGCAGCTTAGGTTACAGGGCGGGCACCGGGGAGCTGTTTTTT
D gene: TRBD1; CDR3 length: 17; V gene: TRBV10-2; J gene: TRBJ1-4; clone size: .; CDR3 protein: CASSESTQGRGNEKLFF; CDR3 DNA: TGCGCCAGCAGTGAGTCGACTCAGGGCAGGGGGAATGAAAAACTGTTTTTT
D gene: .; CDR3 length: 11; V gene: TRBV20-1; J gene: TRBJ1-1; clone size: .; CDR3 protein: CSARGAPEAFF; CDR3 DNA: TGCAGTGCTAGAGGGGCCCCTGAGGCTTTCTTT
D gene: TRBD1; CDR3 length: 16; V gene: TRBV7-8; J gene: TRBJ2-3; clone size: .; CDR3 protein: CASSYPTGGYTDTQYF; CDR3 DNA: TGTGCCAGCAGCTACCCGACAGGGGGATACACAGATACGCAGTATTTT
D gene: TRBD1; CDR3 length: 14; V gene: TRBV2; J gene: TRBJ2-5; clone size: .; CDR3 protein: CASSTYDRGETQYF; CDR3 DNA: TGTGCCAGCAGTACCTACGACAGGGGTGAGACCCAGTACTTC
D gene: .; CDR3 length: 10; V gene: TRBV5-4; J gene: TRBJ1-2; clone size: .; CDR3 protein: CGGLGTYYTF; CDR3 DNA: TGTGGCGGCCTAGGGACTTACTACACCTTC
D gene: TRBD1; CDR3 length: 14; V gene: TRBV19; J gene: TRBJ2-7; clone size: .; CDR3 protein: CASSVDRGSYEQYF; CDR3 DNA: TGTGCCAGTAGTGTTGACAGGGGGTCCTACGAGCAGTACTTC
D gene: .; CDR3 length: 12; V gene: TRBV11-3; J gene: TRBJ2-2; clone size: .; CDR3 protein: CASSLHTGELFF; CDR3 DNA: TGTGCCAGCAGCCTCCACACCGGGGAGCTGTTTTTT
D gene: .; CDR3 length: 16; V gene: TRBV5-1; J gene: TRBJ1-3; clone size: once; CDR3 protein: CASSRGGESSGNTIYF; CDR3 DNA: TGCGCCAGCAGCCGGGGAGGGGAAAGCTCTGGAAACACCATATATTTT
D gene: TRBD1; CDR3 length: 17; V gene: TRBV24-1; J gene: TRBJ2-5; clone size: .; CDR3 protein: CATSDFLTGDKQETQYF; CDR3 DNA: TGTGCCACCAGTGATTTCCTGACAGGGGATAAGCAAGAGACCCAGTACTTC
D gene: TRBD1; CDR3 length: 15; V gene: TRBV3-1/TRBV3-2; J gene: TRBJ1-1; clone size: .; CDR3 protein: CASSREAGGSSGAFF; CDR3 DNA: TGTGCCAGCAGCCGAGAGGCAGGGGGGTCGTCTGGAGCTTTCTTT
D gene: TRBD2; CDR3 length: 13; V gene: TRBV30; J gene: TRBJ2-7; clone size: once; CDR3 protein: CAWNPGLAEEQYF; CDR3 DNA: TGTGCCTGGAATCCGGGACTAGCTGAGGAGCAGTACTTC